A selection of T cell receptor beta chains follows, all from one sample in a study of neurological immune-mediated disorders. A single record per CDR3 protein comes from TCRdb applying MiXCR to the 5' RACE reads. This table has more than 20,000 distinct CDR3 sequences, almost 2.5% appearing once. Sequenced: PBMCs. Receptors were obtained from a woman in her 50s with multiple sclerosis. CDR3s include the opening cysteine and the closing phenylalanine or tryptophan. A D gene is named only where the DNA matches it firmly. Clone size reads once, few, many, or a class if the clone is expanded.

TRBJ2-5	many	TRBV29-1	.	TGCAGCGTCAGACTTGAAGAGACCCAGTACTTC	CSVRLEETQYF
TRBJ2-1	many	TRBV3-1	TRBD2	TGTGCCAGCAAAGGAGGCCTAGCGGGAGTCAATGAGCAGTTCTTC	CASKGGLAGVNEQFF
TRBJ2-1	many	TRBV7-2	.	TGTGCCAGCAGCTTTACGAGGAATGAGCAGTTCTTC	CASSFTRNEQFF
TRBJ1-1	many	TRBV29-1	.	TGCAGCGGACAAGACCGTCACACTGAAGCTTTCTTT	CSGQDRHTEAFF
TRBJ1-1	many	TRBV19	.	TGTGCCAGTAGTAACGCCCCCACGGTTACTGAAGCTTTCTTT	CASSNAPTVTEAFF
TRBJ2-7	medium-sized	TRBV10-3	.	TGTGCCATCACCCCGGGGAACTCCTACGAGCAGTACTTC	CAITPGNSYEQYF
TRBJ2-1	many	TRBV10-3	TRBD2	TGTGCCATCAGTGAGGGACTAGCGGGCTGGGGTGAGCAGTTCTTC	CAISEGLAGWGEQFF
TRBJ2-7	many	TRBV5-1	TRBD2	TGCGCCAGCAGCCCGGGACTAGCGGGAGTAGGATCCTACGAGCAGTACTTC	CASSPGLAGVGSYEQYF
TRBJ1-5	many	TRBV6-6	TRBD1	TGTGCCAGCAGTGCGATGGGACAGTACCAACAGCCCCAGCATTTT	CASSAMGQYQQPQHF
TRBJ2-7	many	TRBV20-1	.	TGCAGTGCTAGAGATAACTGGAGGGGGGACTCCTACGAGCAGTACTTC	CSARDNWRGDSYEQYF
TRBJ2-7	many	TRBV7-2	.	TGTGCCAGCAGCTTAGGGGGTAACTCCTACGAGCAGTACTTC	CASSLGGNSYEQYF